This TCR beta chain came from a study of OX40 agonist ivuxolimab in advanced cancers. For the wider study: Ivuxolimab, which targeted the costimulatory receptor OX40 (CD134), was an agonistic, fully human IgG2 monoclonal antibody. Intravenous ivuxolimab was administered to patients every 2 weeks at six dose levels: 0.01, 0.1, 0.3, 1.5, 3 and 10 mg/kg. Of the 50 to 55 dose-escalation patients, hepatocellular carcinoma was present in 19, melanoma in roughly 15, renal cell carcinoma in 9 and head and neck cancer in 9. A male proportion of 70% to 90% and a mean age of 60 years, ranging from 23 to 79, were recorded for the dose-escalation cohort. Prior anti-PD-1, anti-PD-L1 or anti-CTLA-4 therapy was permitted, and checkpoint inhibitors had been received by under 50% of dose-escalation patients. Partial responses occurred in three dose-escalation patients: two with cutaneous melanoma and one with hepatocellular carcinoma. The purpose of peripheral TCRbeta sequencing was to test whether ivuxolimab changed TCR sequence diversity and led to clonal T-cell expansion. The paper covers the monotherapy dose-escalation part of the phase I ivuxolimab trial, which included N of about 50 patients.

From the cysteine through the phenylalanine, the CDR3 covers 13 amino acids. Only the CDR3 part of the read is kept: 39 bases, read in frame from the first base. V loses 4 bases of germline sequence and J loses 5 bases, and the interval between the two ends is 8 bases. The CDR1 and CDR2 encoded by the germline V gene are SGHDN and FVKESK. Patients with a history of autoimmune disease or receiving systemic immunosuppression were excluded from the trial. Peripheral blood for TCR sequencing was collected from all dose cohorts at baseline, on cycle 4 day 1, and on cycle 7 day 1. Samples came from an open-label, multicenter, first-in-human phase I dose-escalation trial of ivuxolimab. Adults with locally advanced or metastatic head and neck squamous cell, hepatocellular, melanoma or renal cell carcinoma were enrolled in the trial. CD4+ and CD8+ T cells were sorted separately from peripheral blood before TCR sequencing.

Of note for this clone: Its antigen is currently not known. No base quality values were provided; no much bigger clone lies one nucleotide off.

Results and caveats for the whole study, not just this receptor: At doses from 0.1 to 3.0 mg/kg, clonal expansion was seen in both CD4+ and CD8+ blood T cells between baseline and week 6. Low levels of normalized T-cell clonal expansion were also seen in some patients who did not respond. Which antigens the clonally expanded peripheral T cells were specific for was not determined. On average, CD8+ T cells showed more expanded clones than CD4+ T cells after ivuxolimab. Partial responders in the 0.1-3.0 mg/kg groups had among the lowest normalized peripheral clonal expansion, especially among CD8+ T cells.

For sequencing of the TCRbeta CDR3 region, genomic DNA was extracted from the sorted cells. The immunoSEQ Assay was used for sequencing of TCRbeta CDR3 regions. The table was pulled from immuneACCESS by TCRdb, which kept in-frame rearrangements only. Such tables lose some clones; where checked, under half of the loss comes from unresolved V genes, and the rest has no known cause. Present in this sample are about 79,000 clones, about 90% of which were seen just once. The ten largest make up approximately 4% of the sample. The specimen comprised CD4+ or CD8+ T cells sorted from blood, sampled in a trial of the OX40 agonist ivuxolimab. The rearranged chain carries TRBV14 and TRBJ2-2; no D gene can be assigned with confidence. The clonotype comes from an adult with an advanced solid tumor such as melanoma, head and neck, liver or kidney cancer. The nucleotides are TGTGCCAGCAGCCTGGAAATGACCGGGGAGCTGTTTTTT. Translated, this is CASSLEMTGELFF. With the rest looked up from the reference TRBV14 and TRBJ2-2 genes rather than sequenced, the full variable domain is EAGVTQFPSHSVIEKGQTVTLRCDPISGHDNLYWYRRVMGKEIKFLLHFVKESKQDESGMPNNRFLAERTGGTYSTLKVQPAELEDSGVYFCASSLEMTGELFFGEGSRLTVL.